The next 18 T cell receptor beta chains were all read from a single sample in a study of CD8 T cells in ankylosing spondylitis. Regarding the study as a whole: What appeared characteristic of ankylosing spondylitis blood was a TCR beta motif of eight highly homologous variants.

Each CDR3 protein gets one entry after TCRdb re-called the 5' RACE reads with MiXCR. The table has 700,000 or so distinct CDR3 sequences, 15% to 20% seen once. These receptors' antigens are unknown. The sample was blood, either unsorted or a sorted T cell fraction (not recorded which). The origin of the receptors is a male donor with ankylosing spondylitis.

This clonotype came up a few times. The chain has TRBV28 and TRBJ1-2; D is uncertain. V was cut by 6 bases and J by 14 bases, with 25 bases left in between. CDR1 and CDR2 (germline): MDHEN, SYDVKM. The CDR3 totals 14 residues. The CDR3 is CASRGSGGLLGSTF. The CDR3 bases are TGTGCCAGCAGAGGGTCCGGAGGCTTGTTGGGGTCGACCTTC.

V and J are TRBV28 and TRBJ2-1, with a weak D call TRBD1 (6 bases). CDR1 is MDHEN, CDR2 SYDVKM, per germline. The CDR3 contains 16 residues. Trimming shortened V by 6 bases and J by 0 bases, and 15 bases separated the two germline ends. This CDR3 is CASRPPMDSSYNEQFF. In nucleotides, the CDR3 is TGTGCCAGCAGGCCCCCGATGGACAGCTCCTACAATGAGCAGTTCTTC.

The rearrangement links TRBV5-1 to TRBJ2-1; TRBD2 matches 15 bases. CDR1 SGHRS and CDR2 YFSETQ come from the germline V gene. V lost 1 base and J lost 6; bases outside the gene matches: 2. The CDR3 is 16 residues long. The CDR3 loop is CASSLPGLAGGNEQFF. DNA of the CDR3: TGCGCCAGCAGCTTGCCGGGACTAGCGGGGGGCAATGAGCAGTTCTTC.

This clonotype was counted a few times. The rearrangement links TRBV5-1 to TRBJ2-7, with D perhaps matching TRBD1 (6 bases). Trimming stripped 4 bases from V and 2 bases from J, with 19 bases between. The CDR3 has 16 residues. The V gene's germline CDR1 is SGHRS and CDR2 YFSETQ. CDR3 sequence (DNA): TGCGCCAGCAGCGCCCCGGACCGGGACACTCCCTACGAGCAGTACTTC. Residues: CASSAPDRDTPYEQYF.

V gene TRBV29-1 combines with J gene TRBJ2-7; tentatively, D is TRBD1 (5 bases). Germline-derived CDR1 and CDR2 are SQVTM and ANQGSEA. V lost 0 bases to trimming and J lost 6 bases, with 15 bases between them. The CDR3 has 14 residues. The CDR3: CSVEEAGKSFEQYF. For the CDR3, the DNA is TGCAGCGTTGAAGAGGCAGGGAAGAGTTTCGAGCAGTACTTC.

The chain combines TRBV20-1 with TRBJ2-1; 7 bases match TRBD2. There are 16 residues in the CDR3. Germline-derived CDR1 and CDR2 are DFQATT and SNEGSKA (reference sequence). V gave up 7 bases and J gave up 0 bases; unmatched junction bases: 12. The CDR3 DNA reads as TGCAGTGTTAGGGACGACGGGGGGAGCTCCTACAATGAGCAGTTCTTC. Translation: CSVRDDGGSSYNEQFF.

The chain is built from TRBV7-2 and TRBJ2-5, with D tentatively TRBD1 or TRBD2 (5 bases each). CDR1 is SGHTA and CDR2 is FQGNSA in the germline V gene. The V gene lost 11 bases and the J gene lost 1 base, with 8 bases spanning the gap. This CDR3 is built from 11 residues. The CDR3 sequence: CASGLQETQYF. The DNA of the CDR3 is TGTGCCTCGGGGCTCCAAGAGACCCAGTACTTC.

The gene calls are TRBV20-1 and TRBJ1-4; D gene unclear. The CDR3 runs 14 residues. The V and J ends lost 5 bases and 5 bases respectively, with 15 bases between them. CDR1 and CDR2 from the germline V gene are DFQATT and SNEGSKA (reference sequence). CDR3: CSARSRLGNEKLFF. The CDR3 bases are TGCAGTGCTCGAAGCCGATTGGGGAATGAAAAACTGTTTTTT.

This clonotype was seen only a few times. V is TRBV9 and J is TRBJ1-1, with a possible D match to TRBD1 (6 bases). Trimming shortened V by 4 bases and J by 0 bases, and 13 bases separated the two germline ends. The V gene's germline CDR1 is SGDLS and CDR2 YYNGEE. The CDR3 loop spans 15 amino acids. CDR3 coding DNA: TGTGCCAGCAGCCCGCAGGAGGGGGTGAACACTGAAGCTTTCTTT. This encodes CASSPQEGVNTEAFF.

Here the CDR3 reads CASSQYVTGQGANTEAFF. The CDR3 nucleotides are TGCGCCAGCAGCCAGTACGTGACGGGACAGGGGGCTAACACTGAAGCTTTCTTT. The V and J genes are TRBV4-1 and TRBJ1-1; 12 nucleotides align to TRBD1. V lost 3 bases to trimming and J lost 2 bases; unmatched junction nucleotides: 10. The germline V gene encodes CDR1 MGHRA and CDR2 YSYEKL. The CDR3 consists of 18 residues.

This clonotype has only a few counts. This chain uses TRBV5-1 with TRBJ2-1; 9 bases align to TRBD2. There are 16 residues in the CDR3. Trimming at V came to 4 bases and at J to 4 bases, leaving 9 bases not matched to a gene. Germline V gene data show CDR1 as SGHRS and CDR2 as YFSETQ. The CDR3 region has the DNA TGCGCCAGCAGCGAGGACAGACTAGCGGCTTACAATGAGCAGTTCTTC. Translation gives CASSEDRLAAYNEQFF.

This rearrangement joins TRBV21-1 to TRBJ1-3; the table calls TRBD1, which could not be checked here. TRBV21-1 is flagged as a pseudogene. The CDR3 has 20 residues. CDR3 region: CASSKEGRAGGILEGNTIYF. The CDR3 DNA reads as TGTGCCAGCAGCAAAGAGGGGCGGGCAGGGGGCATCCTCGAAGGAAACACCATATATTTT.

This chain joins TRBV6-5 and TRBJ1-2, with unresolved D. The CDR3 has 12 residues. Per germline, CDR1 MNHEY and CDR2 SVGAGI. V was clipped by 2 bases and J by 7 bases, with 8 bases between them. CDR3 residues: CASSYKGSGYTF. In nucleotides, the CDR3 is TGTGCCAGCAGTTACAAGGGTAGTGGCTACACCTTC.

This sequence joins TRBV9 and TRBJ2-7, with 11 positions matching TRBD2. CDR3 length: 17 amino acids. Germline loops: CDR1 SGDLS, CDR2 YYNGEE. Germline trimming cut 4 bases from V and 2 bases from J; bases unmatched to any gene: 11. CDR3 coding DNA: TGTGCCAGCAGCCATTGGATGCTAGCGGGAGGACCCTACGAGCAGTACTTC. Translation: CASSHWMLAGGPYEQYF. The full variable domain, completed using reference TRBV9 and TRBJ2-7, is DSGVTQTPKHLITATGQRVTLRCSPRSGDLSVYWYQQSLDQGLQFLIQYYNGEERAKGNILERFSAQQFPDLHSELNLSSLELGDSALYFCASSHWMLAGGPYEQYFGPGTRLTVT.

This clonotype has at least ten counts. The J gene is TRBJ2-1, the V gene TRBV11-1; 7 bases agree with TRBD2. Per the germline V gene, CDR1 is SGHAT and CDR2 is FQDESV (reference sequence). The junction had 4 bases not matched to a gene; V was cut back by 5 bases and J by 3 bases. This CDR3 is built from 14 residues. The DNA for the CDR3 is TGTGCCAGCAGCCCTGGACTAGACTACAATGAGCAGTTCTTC. It encodes CASSPGLDYNEQFF. Combining the CDR3 with reference TRBV11-1 and TRBJ2-1 gives the whole variable domain EAEVAQSPRYKITEKSQAVAFWCDPISGHATLYWYRQILGQGPELLVQFQDESVVDDSQLPKDRFSAERLKGVDSTLKIQPAELGDSAMYLCASSPGLDYNEQFFGPGTRLTVL.

This clonotype was observed at least ten times. The rearrangement uses TRBV5-1 and TRBJ1-2, with no clear D. The CDR3 runs 15 residues. V was clipped by 2 bases and J by 0 bases, with 11 bases between them. The V gene's germline CDR1 is SGHRS and CDR2 YFSETQ. CDR3 residues: CASSFEGPANYGYTF. CDR3 nucleotides: TGCGCCAGCAGCTTTGAGGGTCCAGCTAACTATGGCTACACCTTC. Combining the CDR3 with reference TRBV5-1 and TRBJ1-2 gives the whole variable domain KAGVTQTPRYLIKTRGQQVTLSCSPISGHRSVSWYQQTPGQGLQFLFEYFSETQRNKGNFPGRFSGRQFSNSRSEMNVSTLELGDSALYLCASSFEGPANYGYTFGSGTRLTVV.

The sample holds many counts of this clonotype. This chain uses TRBV20-1 with TRBJ2-1; D may be TRBD1 (7 bases). Germline V lookup: CDR1 DFQATT, CDR2 SNEGSKA (reference sequence). The V end was cut by 0 bases, the J end by 7 bases, with 16 bases between. This CDR3 comprises 15 residues. CDR3 nucleotide sequence: TGCAGTGCTAGAGATGGGGGGACAGTTGGAAATGAGCAGTTCTTC. It codes for CSARDGGTVGNEQFF.

V usage is TRBV5-1 and J usage is TRBJ2-5; the match to TRBD1 covers 9 bases. The CDR3 runs 15 residues. Trimming took 0 bases from V and 3 from J; bases not matched to a gene: 3. Germline CDR1 reads SGHRS; CDR2 reads YFSETQ. The CDR3 DNA reads as TGCGCCAGCAGCTTGGAGGGACAGGGAGAAGAGACCCAGTACTTC. It specifies CASSLEGQGEETQYF.